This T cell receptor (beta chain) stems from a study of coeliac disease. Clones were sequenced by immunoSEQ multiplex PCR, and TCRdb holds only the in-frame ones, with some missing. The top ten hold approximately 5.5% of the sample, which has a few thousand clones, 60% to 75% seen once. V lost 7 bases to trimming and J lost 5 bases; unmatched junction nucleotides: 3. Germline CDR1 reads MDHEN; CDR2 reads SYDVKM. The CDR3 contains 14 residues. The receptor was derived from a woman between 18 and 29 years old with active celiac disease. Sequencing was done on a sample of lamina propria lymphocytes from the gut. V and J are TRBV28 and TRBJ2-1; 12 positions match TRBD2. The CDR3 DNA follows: TGTGCCAGCAAGAGGACTAGCGGGGACAATGAGCAGTTCTTC. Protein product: CASKRTSGDNEQFF.